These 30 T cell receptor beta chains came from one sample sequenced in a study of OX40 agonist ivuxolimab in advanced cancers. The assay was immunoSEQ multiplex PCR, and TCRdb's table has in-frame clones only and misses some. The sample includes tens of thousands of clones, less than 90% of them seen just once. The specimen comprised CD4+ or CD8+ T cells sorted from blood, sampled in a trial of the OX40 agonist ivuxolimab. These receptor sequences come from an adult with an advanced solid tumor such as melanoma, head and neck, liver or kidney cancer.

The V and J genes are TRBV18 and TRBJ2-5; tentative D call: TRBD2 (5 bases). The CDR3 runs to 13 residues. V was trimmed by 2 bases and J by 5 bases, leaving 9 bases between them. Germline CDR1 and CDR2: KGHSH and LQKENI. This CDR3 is CASSPGWEETQYF. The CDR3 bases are TGTGCCAGCTCACCAGGGTGGGAGGAGACCCAGTACTTC.

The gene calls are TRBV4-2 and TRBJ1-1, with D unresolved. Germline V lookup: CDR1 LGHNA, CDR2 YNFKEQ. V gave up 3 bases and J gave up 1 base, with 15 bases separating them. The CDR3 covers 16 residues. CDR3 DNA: TGTGCCAGCAGCCACAATTTGTGGGGAGGGAACACTGAAGCTTTCTTT. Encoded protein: CASSHNLWGGNTEAFF.

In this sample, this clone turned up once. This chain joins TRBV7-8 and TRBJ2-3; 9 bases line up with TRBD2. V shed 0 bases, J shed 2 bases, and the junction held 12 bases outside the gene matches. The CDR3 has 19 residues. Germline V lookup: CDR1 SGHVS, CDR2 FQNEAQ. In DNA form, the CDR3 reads TGTGCCAGCAGCTTAGCCCTGACCGGGAGCGGGGGGTACACAGATACGCAGTATTTT. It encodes CASSLALTGSGGYTDTQYF.

For the CDR3, the DNA is TGTGCCAGCGGACGGCAAGAGACCCAGTACTTC. Amino acids: CASGRQETQYF. The gene calls are TRBV5-4 and TRBJ2-5; unclear D gene. The V gene's germline CDR1 is SGHNT and CDR2 YYREEE (reference sequence). The V end lost 7 bases, the J end lost 2 bases, and 6 bases lay between the germline ends. This CDR3 spans 11 amino acids.

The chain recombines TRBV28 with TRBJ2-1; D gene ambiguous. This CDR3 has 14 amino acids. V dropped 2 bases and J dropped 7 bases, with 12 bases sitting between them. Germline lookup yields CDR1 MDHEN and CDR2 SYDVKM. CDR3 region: CASSLVSVGNEQFF. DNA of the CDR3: TGTGCCAGCAGTTTAGTCTCAGTCGGGAATGAGCAGTTCTTC.

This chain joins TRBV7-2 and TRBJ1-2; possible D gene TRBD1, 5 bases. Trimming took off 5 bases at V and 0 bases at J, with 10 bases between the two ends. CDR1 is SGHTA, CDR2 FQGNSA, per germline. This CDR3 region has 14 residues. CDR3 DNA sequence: TGTGCCAGCAGCCCGCAGGGTGCTAACTATGGCTACACCTTC. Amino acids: CASSPQGANYGYTF.

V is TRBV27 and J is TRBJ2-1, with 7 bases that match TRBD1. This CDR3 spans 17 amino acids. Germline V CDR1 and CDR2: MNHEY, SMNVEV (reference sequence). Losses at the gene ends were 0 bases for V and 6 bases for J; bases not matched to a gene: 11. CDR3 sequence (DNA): TGTGCCAGCAGTTTATCGAAGGGGGCCCTTTTCACCAATGAGCAGTTCTTC. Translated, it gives CASSLSKGALFTNEQFF.

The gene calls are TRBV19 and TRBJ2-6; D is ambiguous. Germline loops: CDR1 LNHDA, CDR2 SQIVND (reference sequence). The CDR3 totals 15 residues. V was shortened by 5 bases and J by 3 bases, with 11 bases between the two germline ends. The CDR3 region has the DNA TGTGCCAGTAGTCGCGAACCACTTGGGGCCAACGTCCTGACTTTC. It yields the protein CASSREPLGANVLTF.

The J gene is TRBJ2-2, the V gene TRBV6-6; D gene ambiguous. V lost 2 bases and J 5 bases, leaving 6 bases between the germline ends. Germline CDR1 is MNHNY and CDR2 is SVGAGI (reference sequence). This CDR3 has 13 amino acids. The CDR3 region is CASSYPGTGELFF. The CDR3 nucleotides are TGTGCCAGCAGTTACCCAGGAACCGGGGAGCTGTTTTTT.

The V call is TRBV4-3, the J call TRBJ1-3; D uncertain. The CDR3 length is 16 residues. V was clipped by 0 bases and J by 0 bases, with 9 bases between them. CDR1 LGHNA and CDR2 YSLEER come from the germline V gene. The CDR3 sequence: CASSQDSGSSGNTIYF. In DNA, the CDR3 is TGCGCCAGCAGCCAAGATAGCGGCAGCTCTGGAAACACCATATATTTT.

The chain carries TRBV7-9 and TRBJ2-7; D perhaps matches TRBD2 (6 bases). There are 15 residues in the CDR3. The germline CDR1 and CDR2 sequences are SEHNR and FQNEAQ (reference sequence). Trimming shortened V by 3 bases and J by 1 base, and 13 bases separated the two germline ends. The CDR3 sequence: CASSLAGTASYEQYF. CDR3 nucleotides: TGTGCCAGCAGCTTGGCCGGGACTGCTTCCTACGAGCAGTACTTC.

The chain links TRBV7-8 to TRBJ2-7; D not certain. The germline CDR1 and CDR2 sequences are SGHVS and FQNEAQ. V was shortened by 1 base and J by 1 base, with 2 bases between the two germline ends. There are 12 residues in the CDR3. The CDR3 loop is CASSLESYEQYF. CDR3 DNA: TGTGCCAGCAGCTTAGAATCCTACGAGCAGTACTTC.

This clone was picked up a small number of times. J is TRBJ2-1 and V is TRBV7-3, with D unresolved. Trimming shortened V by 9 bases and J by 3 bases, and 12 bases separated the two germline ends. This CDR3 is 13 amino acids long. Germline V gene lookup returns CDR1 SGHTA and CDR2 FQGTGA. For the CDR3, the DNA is TGTGCCAGTCCGCGTTTCCACTACAATGAGCAGTTCTTC. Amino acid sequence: CASPRFHYNEQFF. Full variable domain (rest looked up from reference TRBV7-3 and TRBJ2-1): GAGVSQTPSNKVTEKGKYVELRCDPISGHTALYWYRQSLGQGPEFLIYFQGTGAADDSGLPNDRFFAVRPEGSVSTLKIQRTERGDSAVYLCASPRFHYNEQFFGPGTRLTVL.

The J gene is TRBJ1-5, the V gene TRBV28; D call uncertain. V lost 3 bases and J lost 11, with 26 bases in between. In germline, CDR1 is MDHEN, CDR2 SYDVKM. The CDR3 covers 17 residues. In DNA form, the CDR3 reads TGTGCCAGCAGTTTGGTTTCCGGGGTGGGATCCCTTTCGTCCCAGCATTTT. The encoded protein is CASSLVSGVGSLSSQHF.

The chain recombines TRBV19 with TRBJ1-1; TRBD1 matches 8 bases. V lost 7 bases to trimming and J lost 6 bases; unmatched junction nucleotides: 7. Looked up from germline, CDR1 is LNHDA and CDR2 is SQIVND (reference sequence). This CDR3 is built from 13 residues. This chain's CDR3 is CASNPDRGAEAFF. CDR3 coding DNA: TGTGCCAGTAACCCTGACAGGGGAGCTGAAGCTTTCTTT.

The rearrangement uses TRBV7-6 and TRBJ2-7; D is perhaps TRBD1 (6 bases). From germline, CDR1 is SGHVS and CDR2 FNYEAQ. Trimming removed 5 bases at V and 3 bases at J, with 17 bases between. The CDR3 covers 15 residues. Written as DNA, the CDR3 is TGTGCCAGCAGCAGATCGACAGGAATGCTCTACGAGCAGTACTTC. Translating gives CASSRSTGMLYEQYF.

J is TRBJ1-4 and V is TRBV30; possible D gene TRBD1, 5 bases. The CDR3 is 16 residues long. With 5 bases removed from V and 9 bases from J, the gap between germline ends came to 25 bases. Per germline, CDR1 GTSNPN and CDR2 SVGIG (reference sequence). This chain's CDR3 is CAWSHTSDSWGQKLFF. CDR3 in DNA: TGTGCCTGGTCCCACACCTCCGATAGTTGGGGACAAAAACTGTTTTTT.

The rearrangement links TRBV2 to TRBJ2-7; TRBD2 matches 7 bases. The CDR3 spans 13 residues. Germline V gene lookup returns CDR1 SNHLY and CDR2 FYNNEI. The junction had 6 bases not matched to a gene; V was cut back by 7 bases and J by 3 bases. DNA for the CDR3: TGTGCCAGCATTCTGGGGGGGGGCTACGAGCAGTACTTC. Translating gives CASILGGGYEQYF.

The CDR3, as DNA: TGTGCCAGCAGTTCCCGGGTCACAGGCACAGATACGCAGTATTTT. Protein sequence: CASSSRVTGTDTQYF. The chain recombines TRBV27 with TRBJ2-3; D not certain. Trimming left V 4 bases short and J 1 base short, with 12 bases between. This CDR3 comprises 15 residues. CDR1 and CDR2 from the germline V gene are MNHEY and SMNVEV (reference sequence).

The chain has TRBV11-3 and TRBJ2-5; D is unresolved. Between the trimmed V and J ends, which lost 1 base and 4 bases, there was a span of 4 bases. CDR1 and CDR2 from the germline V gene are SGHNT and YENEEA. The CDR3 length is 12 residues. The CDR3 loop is CASSLAPETQYF. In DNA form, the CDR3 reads TGTGCCAGCAGCTTAGCCCCAGAGACCCAGTACTTC.

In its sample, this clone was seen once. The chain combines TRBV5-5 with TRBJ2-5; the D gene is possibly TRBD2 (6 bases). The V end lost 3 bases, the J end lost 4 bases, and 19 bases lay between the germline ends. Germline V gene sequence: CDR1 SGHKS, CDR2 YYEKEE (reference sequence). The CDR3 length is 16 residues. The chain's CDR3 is CASSSVFLWDSETQYF. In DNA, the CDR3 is TGTGCCAGCAGCTCGGTTTTTTTATGGGACTCAGAGACCCAGTACTTC.

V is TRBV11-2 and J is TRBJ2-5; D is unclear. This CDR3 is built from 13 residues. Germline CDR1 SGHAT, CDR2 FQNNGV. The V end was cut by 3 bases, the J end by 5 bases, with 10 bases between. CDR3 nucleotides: TGTGCCAGCAGCTTTGGGGATGGCGAGACCCAGTACTTC. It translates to CASSFGDGETQYF.

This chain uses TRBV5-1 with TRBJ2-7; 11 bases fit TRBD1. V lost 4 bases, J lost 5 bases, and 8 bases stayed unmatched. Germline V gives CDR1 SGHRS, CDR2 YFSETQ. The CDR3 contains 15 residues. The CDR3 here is CASSPRPGQGDEQYF. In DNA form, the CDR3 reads TGCGCCAGCAGCCCTAGACCGGGACAGGGGGACGAGCAGTACTTC.

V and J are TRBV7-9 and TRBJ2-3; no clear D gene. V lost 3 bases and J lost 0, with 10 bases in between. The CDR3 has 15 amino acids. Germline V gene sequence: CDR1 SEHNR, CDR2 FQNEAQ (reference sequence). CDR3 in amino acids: CASSFIGQSTDTQYF. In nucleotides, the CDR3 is TGTGCCAGCAGCTTTATTGGGCAGAGCACAGATACGCAGTATTTT.

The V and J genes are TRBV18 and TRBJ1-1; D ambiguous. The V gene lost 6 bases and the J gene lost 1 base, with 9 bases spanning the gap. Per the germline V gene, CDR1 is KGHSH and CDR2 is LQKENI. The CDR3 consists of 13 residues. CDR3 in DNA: TGTGCCAGCTCCAGCACGAAGAACACTGAAGCTTTCTTT. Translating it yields CASSSTKNTEAFF.

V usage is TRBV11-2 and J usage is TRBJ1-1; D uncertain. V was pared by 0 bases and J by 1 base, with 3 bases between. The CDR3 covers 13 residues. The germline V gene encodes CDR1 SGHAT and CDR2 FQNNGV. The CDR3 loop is CASSLDRNTEAFF. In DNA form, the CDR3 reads TGTGCCAGCAGCTTAGATCGGAACACTGAAGCTTTCTTT.

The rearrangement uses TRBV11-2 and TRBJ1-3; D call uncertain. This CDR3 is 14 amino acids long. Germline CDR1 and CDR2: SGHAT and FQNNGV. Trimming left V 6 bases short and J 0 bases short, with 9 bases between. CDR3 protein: CASSRDLSGNTIYF. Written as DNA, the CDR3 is TGTGCCAGCAGTCGAGACCTCTCTGGAAACACCATATATTTT.

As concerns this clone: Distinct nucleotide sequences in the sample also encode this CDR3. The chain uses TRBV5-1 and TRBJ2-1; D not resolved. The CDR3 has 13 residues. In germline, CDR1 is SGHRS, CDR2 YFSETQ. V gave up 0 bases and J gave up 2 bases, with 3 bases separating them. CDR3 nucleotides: TGCGCCAGCAGCTTGGGGGCCTACAATGAGCAGTTCTTC. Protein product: CASSLGAYNEQFF.

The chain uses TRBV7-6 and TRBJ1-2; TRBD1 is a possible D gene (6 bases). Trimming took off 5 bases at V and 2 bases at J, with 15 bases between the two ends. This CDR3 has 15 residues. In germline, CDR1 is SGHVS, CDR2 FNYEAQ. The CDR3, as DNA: TGTGCCAGCAGCCCGCTGACAGGCGGCAACTATGGCTACACCTTC. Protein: CASSPLTGGNYGYTF.

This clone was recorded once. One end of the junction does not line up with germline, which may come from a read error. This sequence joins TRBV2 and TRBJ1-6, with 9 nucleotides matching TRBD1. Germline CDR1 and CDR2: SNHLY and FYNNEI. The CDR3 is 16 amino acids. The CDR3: CASSEEGQGKGSLLHF. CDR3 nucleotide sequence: TGTGCCAGCAGTGAAGAGGGACAGGGAAAAGGATCACTCCTCCACTTT.